This T cell receptor beta chain stems from a study of beta chain features in type 1 diabetes. Findings of the study overall: Among all four CD4+ subsets, Type 1 diabetes patients had TCRB CDR3s that were moderately but significantly shorter.

On this clone: Antigen unknown.

The entirety of the isolated RNA underwent reverse transcription, so expressed TCRB transcripts were sequenced. The data were produced by immunoSEQ multiplex PCR, yet TCRdb's version contains in-frame clones alone and is incomplete. The table shows around 200,000 clones, with 10% to 15% occurring only once. Germline loops: CDR1 SNHLY, CDR2 FYNNEI. With V trimmed by 4 bases and J by 11 bases, 1 base remained unmatched. CDR3 length: 12 amino acids. The sample was central memory CD4+ T cells from blood. The chain joins TRBV2 to TRBJ2-1; 11 bases are shared with TRBD2. The TCR originated in a woman aged 18-35 years in good health. CDR3 in amino acids: CASSGTSGQQFF. CDR3 in DNA: TGTGCCAGCAGTGGGACTAGCGGGCAGCAGTTCTTC. The full variable domain, its missing parts supplied by reference TRBV2 and TRBJ2-1, is EPEVTQTPSHQVTQMGQEVILRCVPISNHLYFYWYRQILGQKVEFLVSFYNNEISEKSEIFDDQFSVERPDGSNFTLKIRSTKLEDSAMYFCASSGTSGQQFFGPGTRLTVL.